The TCR beta chain under discussion was sequenced for a study of beta chain features in type 1 diabetes. About the research overall: Examination spanned roughly 110 million sorted cells from all samples. Regarding the study as a whole: All four CD4+ subsets from Type 1 diabetes patients carried moderately but significantly shorter TCRB CDR3s.

It was one heparinised blood draw, averaging roughly 100 mL, that each donor gave. Germline CDR1 reads LNHDA; CDR2 reads SQIVND (reference sequence). V trimming: 5 bases; J trimming: 3 bases; junction bases outside the gene matches: 5. This CDR3 comprises 14 residues. Expressed TCRB transcripts were sequenced, since all the RNA that had been isolated was reverse transcribed. Profiled with immunoSEQ multiplex PCR; TCRdb holds only in-frame clones, not every one. The repertoire includes about 340,000 clones, approximately 9.7% of them detected once, and roughly 1% sits in the top ten. This clone was seen at least ten times. Its antigen is still unknown.

The sequenced sample was central memory CD4+ T cells from blood. This receptor was taken from a man aged 30 to 45 with type 1 diabetes. The rearrangement uses TRBV19 and TRBJ2-7, with 9 bases fitting TRBD1. The CDR3 here is CASSDRTGDYEQYF. The CDR3 bases are TGTGCCAGTAGTGACCGGACAGGGGACTACGAGCAGTACTTC.